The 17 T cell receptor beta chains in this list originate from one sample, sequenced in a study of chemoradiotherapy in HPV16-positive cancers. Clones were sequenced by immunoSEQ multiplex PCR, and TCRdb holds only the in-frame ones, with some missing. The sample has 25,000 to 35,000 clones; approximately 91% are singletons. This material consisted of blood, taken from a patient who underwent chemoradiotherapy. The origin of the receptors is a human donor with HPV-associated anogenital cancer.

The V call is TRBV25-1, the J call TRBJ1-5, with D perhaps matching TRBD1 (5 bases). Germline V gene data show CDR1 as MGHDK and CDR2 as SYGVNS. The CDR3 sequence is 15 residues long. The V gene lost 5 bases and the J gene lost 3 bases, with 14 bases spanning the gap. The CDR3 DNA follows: TGTGCCAGCAGTCCCACGGGGGTCCCCAATCAGCCCCAGCATTTT. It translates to CASSPTGVPNQPQHF.

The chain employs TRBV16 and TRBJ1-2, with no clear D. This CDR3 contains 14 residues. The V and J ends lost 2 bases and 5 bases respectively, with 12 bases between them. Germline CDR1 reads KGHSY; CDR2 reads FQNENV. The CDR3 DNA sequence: TGTGCCAGCAGCCAAGGCAACAACAATTATGGCTACACCTTC. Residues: CASSQGNNNYGYTF. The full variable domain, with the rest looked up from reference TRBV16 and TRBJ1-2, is GEEVAQTPKHLVRGEGQKAKLYCAPIKGHSYVFWYQQVLKNEFKFLISFQNENVFDETGMPKERFSAKCLPNSPCSLEIQATKLEDSAVYFCASSQGNNNYGYTFGSGTRLTVV.

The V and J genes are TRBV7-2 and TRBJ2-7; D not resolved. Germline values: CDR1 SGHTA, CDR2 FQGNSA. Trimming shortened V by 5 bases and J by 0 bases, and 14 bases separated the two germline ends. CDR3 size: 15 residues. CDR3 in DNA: TGTGCCAGCAGCAGAGACATGTTGTACTCCTACGAGCAGTACTTC. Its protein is CASSRDMLYSYEQYF.

Written as DNA, the CDR3 is TGTGCCTGGAGGGCCCTTTACTCCTATAATTCACCCCTCCACTTT. Its translation: CAWRALYSYNSPLHF. The chain is built from TRBV30 and TRBJ1-6; D not resolved. Looked up from germline, CDR1 is GTSNPN and CDR2 is SVGIG (reference sequence). The ends were cut back, 3 bases at V and 0 bases at J, with 9 bases in the middle. This CDR3 is 15 amino acids long. The full variable domain, its missing parts supplied by reference TRBV30 and TRBJ1-6, is SQTIHQWPATLVQPVGSPLSLECTVEGTSNPNLYWYRQAAGRGLQLLFYSVGIGQISSEVPQNLSASRPQDRQFILSSKKLLLSDSGFYLCAWRALYSYNSPLHFGNGTRLTVT.

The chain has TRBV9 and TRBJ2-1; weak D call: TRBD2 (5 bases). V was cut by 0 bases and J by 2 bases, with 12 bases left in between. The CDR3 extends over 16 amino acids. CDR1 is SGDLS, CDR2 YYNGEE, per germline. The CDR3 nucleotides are TGTGCCAGCAGCGTAGAAGTCGGGATAACCTACAATGAGCAGTTCTTC. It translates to CASSVEVGITYNEQFF.

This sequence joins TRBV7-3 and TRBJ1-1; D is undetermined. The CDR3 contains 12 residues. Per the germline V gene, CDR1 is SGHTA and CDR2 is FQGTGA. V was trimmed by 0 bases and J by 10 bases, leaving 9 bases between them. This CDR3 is CASSLTGGLAFF. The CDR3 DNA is TGTGCCAGCAGCTTAACGGGAGGGCTAGCTTTCTTT. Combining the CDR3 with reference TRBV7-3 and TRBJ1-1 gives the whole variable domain GAGVSQTPSNKVTEKGKYVELRCDPISGHTALYWYRQSLGQGPEFLIYFQGTGAADDSGLPNDRFFAVRPEGSVSTLKIQRTERGDSAVYLCASSLTGGLAFFGQGTRLTVV.

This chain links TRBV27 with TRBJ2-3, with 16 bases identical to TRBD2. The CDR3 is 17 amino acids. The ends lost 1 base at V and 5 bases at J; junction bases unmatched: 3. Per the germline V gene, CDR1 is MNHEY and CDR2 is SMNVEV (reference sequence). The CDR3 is CASSLLGLAGGQDTQYF. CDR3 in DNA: TGTGCCAGCAGTTTATTGGGACTAGCGGGGGGGCAAGATACGCAGTATTTT.

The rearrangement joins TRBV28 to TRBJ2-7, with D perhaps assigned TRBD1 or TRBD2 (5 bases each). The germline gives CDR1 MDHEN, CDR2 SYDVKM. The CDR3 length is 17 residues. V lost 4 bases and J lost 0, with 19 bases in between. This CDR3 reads CASSSTTPGPFSYEQYF. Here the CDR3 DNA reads TGTGCCAGCAGTTCTACAACCCCGGGACCGTTCTCCTACGAGCAGTACTTC.

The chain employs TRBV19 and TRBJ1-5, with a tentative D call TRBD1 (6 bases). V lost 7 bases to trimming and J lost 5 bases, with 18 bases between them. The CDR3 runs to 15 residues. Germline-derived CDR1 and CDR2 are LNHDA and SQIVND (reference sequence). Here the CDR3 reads CASTTWGREHQPQHF. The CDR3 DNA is TGTGCCAGTACGACGTGGGGGCGCGAACATCAGCCCCAGCATTTT.

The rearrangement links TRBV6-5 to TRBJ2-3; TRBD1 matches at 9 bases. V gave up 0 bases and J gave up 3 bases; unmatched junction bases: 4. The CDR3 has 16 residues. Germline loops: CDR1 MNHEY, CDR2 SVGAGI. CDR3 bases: TGTGCCAGCAGTTACTCACAGGGGGCGCGTACAGATACGCAGTATTTT. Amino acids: CASSYSQGARTDTQYF.

CDR3 sequence (DNA): TGTGCCAGCAGCTTACATCAGGTCGGAAGCTCCTACGAGCAGTACTTC. This encodes CASSLHQVGSSYEQYF. The V and J genes are TRBV11-2 and TRBJ2-7; D remains ambiguous. CDR3 length equals 16 residues. The germline V and J ends were trimmed by 2 bases and 0 bases, with 14 bases remaining between them. The germline gives CDR1 SGHAT, CDR2 FQNNGV.

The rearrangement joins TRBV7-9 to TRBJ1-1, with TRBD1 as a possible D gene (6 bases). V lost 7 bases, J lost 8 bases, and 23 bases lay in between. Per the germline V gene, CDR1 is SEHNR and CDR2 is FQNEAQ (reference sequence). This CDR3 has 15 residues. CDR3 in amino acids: CASIQRGGPIQEAFF. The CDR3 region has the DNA TGTGCCAGCATCCAAAGGGGGGGCCCGATCCAAGAAGCTTTCTTT. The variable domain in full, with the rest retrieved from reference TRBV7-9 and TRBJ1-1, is DTGVSQNPRHKITKRGQNVTFRCDPISEHNRLYWYRQTLGQGPEFLTYFQNEAQLEKSRLLSDRFSAERPKGSFSTLEIQRTEQGDSAMYLCASIQRGGPIQEAFFGQGTRLTVV.

The CDR3 is CASSYLRGTEAFF. DNA for the CDR3: TGCGCCAGCAGCTATCTGCGCGGTACTGAAGCTTTCTTT. The chain uses TRBV4-1 and TRBJ1-1, with D unresolved. The CDR3 sequence is 13 residues long. CDR1 and CDR2 (germline): MGHRA, YSYEKL. V lost 5 bases and J lost 5, with 12 bases in between.

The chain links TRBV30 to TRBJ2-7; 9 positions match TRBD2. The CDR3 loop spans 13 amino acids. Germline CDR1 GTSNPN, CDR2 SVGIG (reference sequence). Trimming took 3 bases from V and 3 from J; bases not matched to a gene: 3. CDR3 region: CAWRVAGDYEQYF. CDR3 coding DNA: TGTGCCTGGAGAGTAGCGGGGGACTACGAGCAGTACTTC.

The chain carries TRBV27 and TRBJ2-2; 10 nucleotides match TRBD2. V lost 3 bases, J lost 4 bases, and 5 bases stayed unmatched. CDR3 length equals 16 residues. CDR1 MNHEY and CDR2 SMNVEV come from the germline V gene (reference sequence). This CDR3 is CASSFRSGRATGELFF. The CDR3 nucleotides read TGTGCCAGCAGTTTTAGAAGCGGGAGGGCCACCGGGGAGCTGTTTTTT.

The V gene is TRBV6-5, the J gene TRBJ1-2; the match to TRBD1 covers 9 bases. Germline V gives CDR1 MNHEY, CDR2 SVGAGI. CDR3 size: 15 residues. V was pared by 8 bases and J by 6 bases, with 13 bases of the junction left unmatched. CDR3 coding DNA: TGTGCCAGCGGACTAGGCCGGGACAGGGCTCATGGCTACACCTTC. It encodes CASGLGRDRAHGYTF.

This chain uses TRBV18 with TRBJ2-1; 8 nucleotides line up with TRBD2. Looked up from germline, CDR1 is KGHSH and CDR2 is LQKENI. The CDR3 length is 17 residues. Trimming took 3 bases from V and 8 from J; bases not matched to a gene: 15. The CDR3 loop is CASSPGRERETTDEQFF. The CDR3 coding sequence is TGTGCCAGCTCACCGGGGAGGGAGCGGGAGACTACAGATGAGCAGTTCTTC.